Listed here is a single T cell receptor beta chain. Its antigen is unidentified. The conserved phenylalanine or tryptophan is not found at the CDR3 terminus, so this likely reflects a read error. The sample comes from a study of breast tumors, draining lymph nodes, adjacent tissues. Findings of the study overall: Tumor T cell lymph node origin was a supported hypothesis, not proven. Tumor and nontumor repertoires were significantly more similar in luminal-like than in basal-like breast cancer. Tumor TCR diversity was below lymph nodes but above nontumor tissue.

One entry per CDR3 protein results from TCRdb running MiXCR on the multiplex PCR reads. The sample shows about 140,000 distinct CDR3 sequences, around a third of them seen only once. The CDR3 sequence is 18 residues long. CDR1 and CDR2 (germline): SGHRS, YFSETQ. V was clipped by 2 bases and J by 0 bases, with 15 bases between them. Axillary draining lymph nodes of breast cancer patients supplied the node samples. The sample taken for sequencing was axillary lymph node tissue. The rearrangement links TRBV5-1 to TRBJ1-6; D ambiguous. This TCR was recovered from a female donor with breast cancer. Some clones in this sample may be carry-over from other donors' samples. The CDR3 region has the DNA TGCGCCAGCAGCTTAATCTCCCCCCAGAGCTCCTATAATTCACCCCTCCACCTT. It encodes CASSLISPQSSYNSPLHL.